Following are 21 T cell receptor beta chains from one sample sequenced in a study of tissue T cells after allogeneic stem cell transplantation. Some clones are missing from TCRdb's copy, which holds only in-frame ones; the method was immunoSEQ multiplex PCR. The sample yields about 50,000 clones, less than 75% seen once. The sequencing input was sorted cells pooled from one or two spleens. These TCRs come from a pool of C57BL/6 mice in good health.

This clone was picked up a small number of times. Genes here carry mouse names. Coverage ceases 1 residue before the CDR3 finishes, and the germline J gene fills in the end. Within the sample, other DNA sequences also encode this same CDR3. The chain carries TRBV31 and TRBJ2-1; D is possibly TRBD2 (6 bases). The CDR3 spans 13 residues. V shed 0 bases and J shed 7 bases, with 10 bases lying between them. Germline assignment: CDR1 GKSSPN and CDR2 SITVG. CDR3: CAWSLGGGAEQFF. CDR3 bases read: TGTGCCTGGAGTCTGGGGGGAGGGGCTGAGCAGTTC.

About this clone: The gene names given are mouse names. The sequence runs out 1 residue before the end of the CDR3; the remainder is reconstructed from the germline J gene. J is TRBJ2-2 and V is TRBV13-3; D not certain. The germline V and J ends were trimmed by 0 bases and 4 bases, with 7 bases remaining between them. The CDR3 is 14 residues long. Germline V gene data show CDR1 as NNHDY and CDR2 as SYVADS. CDR3 DNA, as far as it was read: TGTGCCAGCAGTGATGCACAGTTCACCGGGCAGCTCTAC. This sequence encodes CASSDAQFTGQLY. The CDR3, in full, reads CASSDAQFTGQLYF.

This clone was counted only a few times. Genes and germline come from the mouse. The read ends 1 residue before the CDR3 terminus; that terminus is restored from the germline J gene. J is TRBJ2-2 and V is TRBV5; D gene ambiguous. The germline CDR1 and CDR2 sequences are LGHNA and YNLKQL (reference sequence). The V end lost 2 bases, the J end lost 0 bases, and 4 bases lay between the germline ends. This CDR3 comprises 14 residues. CDR3 DNA (partial): TGTGCCAGCAGCCAACAGTCAAACACCGGGCAGCTCTAC. It yields the protein CASSQQSNTGQLY. The whole CDR3 reads CASSQQSNTGQLYF.

Remarks on this clone: The gene symbols are mouse symbols. Read coverage stops 1 residue before the CDR3 terminus; the germline J gene supplies the remainder. V usage is TRBV13-2 and J usage is TRBJ2-1, with D perhaps matching TRBD2 (7 bases). Germline V gives CDR1 NNHNN, CDR2 SYGAGS (reference sequence). Trimming removed 2 bases from V and 7 bases from J, with 13 bases in between. This CDR3 contains 14 residues. CDR3: CASGDGGRGAEQFF. The DNA read from the CDR3 is TGTGCCAGCGGTGACGGGGGGCGAGGGGCTGAGCAGTTC.

This clone appeared a few times. The listed genes are named as in mouse. The CDR3 extends 1 residue past the end of the read, so its final part is completed from the germline J gene. The gene calls are TRBV31 and TRBJ2-7; 7 bases map to TRBD2. Trimming cost V 1 base and J 6 bases; bases outside gene matches: 3. This CDR3 spans 12 amino acids. The V gene's germline CDR1 is GKSSPN and CDR2 SITVG. This CDR3 is CAWSPGGLEQYF. CDR3 DNA (partial): TGTGCCTGGAGTCCTGGGGGACTTGAACAGTAC.

With respect to this clone: Mouse germline and gene names are used. The read ends 1 residue before the CDR3 terminus; that terminus is restored from the germline J gene. The chain joins TRBV3 to TRBJ2-5, with TRBD1 identical over 9 bases. Germline V gives CDR1 SNHLY, CDR2 FYNGKV (reference sequence). The CDR3 is 13 amino acids. After removal of 6 bases from V and 3 bases from J, the junction contained 1 base not matched to a gene. CDR3 DNA, as far as it was read: TGTGCCAGCAGAGACAGGGGGCAAGACACCCAGTAC. Its protein is CASRDRGQDTQY. The CDR3 in its entirety is CASRDRGQDTQYF.

This clone has more than one count but fewer than ten. Genes and germline are mouse. Read coverage stops 1 residue before the CDR3 terminus; the germline J gene supplies the remainder. The chain is built from TRBV5 and TRBJ2-7; D not resolved. This CDR3 has 12 residues. Germline V gene sequence: CDR1 LGHNA, CDR2 YNLKQL (reference sequence). V was pared by 0 bases and J by 4 bases, with 4 bases between. The covered CDR3 bases are TGTGCCAGCAGCCAAGAAAGTTATGAACAGTAC. It codes for CASSQESYEQY. In full, the CDR3 reads CASSQESYEQYF.

Notes on this clone: Gene names and germline refer to mouse. Coverage ceases 1 residue before the CDR3 finishes, and the germline J gene fills in the end. V gene TRBV26 combines with J gene TRBJ2-4, with 8 positions matching TRBD1. The V gene end was trimmed by 5 bases and the J gene end by 5 bases; junction bases not matched to a gene: 6. The CDR3 has 14 residues. Per the germline V gene, CDR1 is KGHPV and CDR2 is FQNQEV (reference sequence). Incomplete CDR3 DNA: TGTGCCAGCAGTTTCAGGGGGCGAGGAAACACCTTGTAC. It specifies CASSFRGRGNTLY. The full CDR3 sequence reads CASSFRGRGNTLYF.

Regarding this clone: Genes and germline come from the mouse. The CDR3 is cut off 1 residue early in the read; its end comes from the germline J gene. The chain couples TRBV29 to TRBJ1-3, with no clear D. Per germline, CDR1 MSHET and CDR2 SYDVDS. V lost 4 bases to trimming and J lost 0 bases, with 13 bases between them. This CDR3 has 16 residues. The sequenced CDR3 bases are TGTGCTAGCAGTTCACACCGACAAATTTCTGGAAATACGCTCTAT. Its translation is CASSSHRQISGNTLY. The whole CDR3 region reads CASSSHRQISGNTLYF.

This clone was seen a handful of times. Mouse gene names and germline throughout. Read sequence stops 1 residue before the CDR3 end, and the germline J gene provides the missing end. The chain recombines TRBV24 with TRBJ1-3; 11 positions match TRBD1. Germline V gene lookup returns CDR1 KGHTA and CDR2 FRNEEI. The CDR3 consists of 15 residues. After removal of 4 bases from V and 2 bases from J, the junction contained 1 base not matched to a gene. The DNA read from the CDR3 is TGTGCCAGCAGTCCGGGACAGGGGGCTGGAAATACGCTCTAT. This gives the protein CASSPGQGAGNTLY. The CDR3 in its entirety is CASSPGQGAGNTLYF.

Comment on this clone: The gene names given are mouse names. The CDR3 end is not reached by the read, which stops 1 residue before it; the germline J gene fills it in. The chain has TRBV13-2 and TRBJ2-1; 8 positions agree with TRBD1. The CDR3 loop spans 14 amino acids. Trimming removed 3 bases from V and 8 bases from J; junction bases left unmatched: 7. The V gene's germline CDR1 is NNHNN and CDR2 SYGAGS (reference sequence). Partial CDR3 DNA: TGTGCCAGCGGTGGTCGACAGGGGTGGACTGAGCAGTTC. Its protein is CASGGRQGWTEQF. In full, the CDR3 reads CASGGRQGWTEQFF.

Concerning this clone: Germline and genes: mouse. Read sequence stops 1 residue before the CDR3 end, and the germline J gene provides the missing end. The chain has TRBV14 and TRBJ1-3, with a tentative D call TRBD1 (6 bases). The CDR3 loop spans 14 amino acids. Germline V lookup: CDR1 SGHDT, CDR2 FRDEAV. The V end was cut by 5 bases, the J end by 0 bases, with 9 bases between. This CDR3 is CASRGQNSGNTLYF. The covered CDR3 bases are TGTGCCAGCAGGGGACAAAATTCTGGAAATACGCTCTAT. The complete variable domain, with remaining parts taken from reference TRBV14 and TRBJ1-3, reads EAGVTQSPRYAVLQEGQAVSFWCDPISGHDTLYWYQQPRDQGPQLLVYFRDEAVIDNSQLPSDRFSAVRPKGTNSTLKIQSAKQGDTATYLCASRGQNSGNTLYFGEGSRLIVV.

As for this clone: Gene names are the mouse ones. The read ends 1 residue shy of where the CDR3 ends; the end is completed using the germline J gene. The rearrangement links TRBV26 to TRBJ2-7, with 7 positions matching TRBD1. The CDR3 has 13 residues. CDR1 is KGHPV and CDR2 is FQNQEV in the germline V gene (reference sequence). V was pared by 6 bases and J by 0 bases, with 2 bases of the junction left unmatched. This CDR3 reads CASRDRSSYEQYF. Partial CDR3 DNA: TGTGCCAGCAGGGACAGGAGCTCCTATGAACAGTAC.

On this clone itself: The gene names given are mouse names. The CDR3 bases that were read are TGCACCTGCAGTGCAGGGACAAGTACAGAAGTCTTC. Protein product: CTCSAGTSTEVF. The CDR3 reads in full as CTCSAGTSTEVFF. This sequence joins TRBV1 and TRBJ1-1; possible D gene TRBD1, 5 bases. The read finishes 1 residue shy of the CDR3 end, and the germline J gene is used to complete it. The ends were cut back, 1 base at V and 5 bases at J, with 8 bases in the middle. Germline V gives CDR1 NSQYPW, CDR2 LRSPGD (reference sequence). This CDR3 contains 13 residues.

Worth noting for this clone: Gene and germline names: mouse. Here the CDR3 reads CASGDPGTTYEQYF. The DNA read from the CDR3 is TGTGCCAGCGGTGATCCCGGGACAACATATGAACAGTAC. This chain joins TRBV13-2 and TRBJ2-7; D possibly corresponds to TRBD1 (6 bases). The read halts 1 residue ahead of the CDR3 end, with the missing end drawn from the germline J gene. CDR3 size: 14 residues. The germline V gene encodes CDR1 NNHNN and CDR2 SYGAGS (reference sequence). V lost 1 base, J lost 4 bases, and 12 bases lay in between.

A word on this clone: Gene names and germline match the mouse. From the germline J gene comes the end of the CDR3, since the read stops 1 residue before it. The V and J genes are TRBV4 and TRBJ1-3; D is perhaps TRBD1 (6 bases). The CDR3 spans 14 residues. Germline V gene sequence: CDR1 LGHDT, CDR2 YNNKQL (reference sequence). V dropped 10 bases and J dropped 0 bases, with 13 bases sitting between them. The CDR3 region is CANPGQNSGNTLYF. The part of the CDR3 DNA that was read is TGTGCCAATCCGGGACAAAATTCTGGAAATACGCTCTAT.

Concerning this clone: Genes and germline are mouse. The sequenced fragment ends 1 residue before the CDR3 boundary, so the rest is inferred from the germline J gene. In the same sample, other DNA sequences code for this CDR3. The chain links TRBV5 to TRBJ2-1, with 10 nucleotides matching TRBD2. The germline V gene has CDR1 LGHNA and CDR2 YNLKQL (reference sequence). The CDR3 has 16 amino acids. Trimming at V came to 0 bases and at J to 7 bases, leaving 6 bases not matched to a gene. CDR3: CASSQDRLGGRAEQFF. The DNA read from the CDR3 is TGTGCCAGCAGCCAAGATAGGCTGGGGGGGCGGGCTGAGCAGTTC.

As regards this clone: Gene names refer to mouse genes. The CDR3 end is not reached by the read, which stops 1 residue before it; the germline J gene fills it in. The chain recombines TRBV16 with TRBJ2-2; D remains unclear. V was shortened by 1 base and J by 1 base, with 7 bases between the two germline ends. Germline values: CDR1 SGHSA, CDR2 FRNQAP. The CDR3 consists of 15 residues. The CDR3 DNA, read in part, is TGTGCAAGCAGCTTAGGGGTGGAAAACACCGGGCAGCTCTAC. This sequence encodes CASSLGVENTGQLY. The entire CDR3 protein is CASSLGVENTGQLYF.

In regard to this clone: The listed genes are named as in mouse. The CDR3 goes on 1 residue after the read ends, and that part is filled in from the germline J gene. This chain links TRBV13-2 with TRBJ2-7, with 10 nucleotides matching TRBD2. Germline V lookup: CDR1 NNHNN, CDR2 SYGAGS (reference sequence). The CDR3 has 15 residues. The ends lost 0 bases at V and 2 bases at J; junction bases unmatched: 2. The CDR3 bases that were read are TGTGCCAGCGGTGATGCTCTGGGGGGGCCCTATGAACAGTAC. Amino acid sequence: CASGDALGGPYEQY. The full CDR3 sequence reads CASGDALGGPYEQYF.

Note on this clone: Gene names refer to mouse genes. The observed sequence ends 1 residue before the CDR3 terminus, with the missing tail filled in from the germline J gene. The V gene is TRBV3, the J gene TRBJ2-2; TRBD2 is a possible D gene (5 bases). The CDR3 length is 15 residues. Deletions cut 0 bases from V and 1 base from J, with 6 bases between. Germline CDR1 reads SNHLY; CDR2 reads FYNGKV (reference sequence). Incomplete CDR3 DNA: TGTGCCAGCAGCTTAGCTGGGGAAAACACCGGGCAGCTCTAC. This translates into CASSLAGENTGQLY. The full CDR3 is CASSLAGENTGQLYF.

This clone was seen more than once but under ten times. The gene symbols are mouse symbols. The CDR3 goes on 1 residue after the read ends, and that part is filled in from the germline J gene. V gene TRBV1 combines with J gene TRBJ2-7; 8 bases line up with TRBD1. Germline CDR1 and CDR2: NSQYPW and LRSPGD (reference sequence). The V segment lost 2 bases and the J segment 6 bases; nucleotides outside the gene matches: 3. CDR3 size: 13 residues. Partial CDR3 DNA: TGCACCTGCAGTGCACCAGGGGGCGGTGAACAGTAC. Translated, it gives CTCSAPGGGEQY. The whole CDR3 region reads CTCSAPGGGEQYF.